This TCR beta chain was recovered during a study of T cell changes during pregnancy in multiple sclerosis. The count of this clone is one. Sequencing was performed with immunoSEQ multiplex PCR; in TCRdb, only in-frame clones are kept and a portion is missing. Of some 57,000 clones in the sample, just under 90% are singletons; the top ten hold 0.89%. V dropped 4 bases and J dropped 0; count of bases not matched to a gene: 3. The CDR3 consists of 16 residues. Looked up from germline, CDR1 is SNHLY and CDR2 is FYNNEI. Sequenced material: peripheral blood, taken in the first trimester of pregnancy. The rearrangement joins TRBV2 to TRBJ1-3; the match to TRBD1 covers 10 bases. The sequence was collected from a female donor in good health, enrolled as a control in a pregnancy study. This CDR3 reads CASSVGQGTSGNTIYF. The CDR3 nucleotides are TGTGCCAGCAGTGTGGGACAGGGGACCTCTGGAAACACCATATATTTT.